A selection of T cell receptor beta chains follows, all from one sample in a study of cytomegalovirus exposure and HLA in healthy donors. The assay was immunoSEQ multiplex PCR, and TCRdb's table has in-frame clones only and misses some. The sample records approximately 120,000 clones, about nine tenths being singletons. The sequencing input was PBMCs. These receptor sequences come from a woman in her late teens or twenties in good health and CMV-seronegative. Both conserved end residues are part of each CDR3. The D gene is left open where the match is weak. Where a row states a size, it is once, few, many or the class of an expanded clone; other rows omit it.

cdr3_nt	cdr3_aa	v_call	j_call	d_call	clone_size
TGTGCCACCAGCACCTACAGGAGCTCCTACGAGCAGTACTTC	CATSTYRSSYEQYF	TRBV15	TRBJ2-7	.	.
TGTGCCAGCAGCTCTGAAGGCGACACCACTGAAGCTTTCTTT	CASSSEGDTTEAFF	TRBV2	TRBJ1-1	.	.
TGTGCCAGCAGTCGGGACAGTGCGAGCGGACAGTACTTC	CASSRDSASGQYF	TRBV6-6	TRBJ2-7	TRBD1	.
TGTGCCAGCAGCTCAACAGGGGGTAGCAATCAGCCCCAGCATTTT	CASSSTGGSNQPQHF	TRBV5-8	TRBJ1-5	TRBD1	.
TGTGCCAGTAGTATCCGAGGACAGGCGGCCGAGCAGTACTTC	CASSIRGQAAEQYF	TRBV19	TRBJ2-7	TRBD1	.
TGCGCCAGCAGCCATGGACAGGGGGCTTGGACTGAAGCTTTCTTT	CASSHGQGAWTEAFF	TRBV4-1	TRBJ1-1	TRBD1	.
TGTGCCAGCAGCCAAGGAAGTGCTAGCTCCCCTGAGCAGTTCTTC	CASSQGSASSPEQFF	TRBV4-2	TRBJ2-1	.	.
TGCAGCGCCTCTTACATGAACACTGAAGCTTTCTTT	CSASYMNTEAFF	TRBV29-1	TRBJ1-1	.	.
TGTGCCAGCTCAGCGACAGGATCTACTGAAGCTTTCTTT	CASSATGSTEAFF	TRBV18	TRBJ1-1	.	.
TGTGCCAGCAGCTTAGATCTGGTCTCCAGGGGCTACACCTTC	CASSLDLVSRGYTF	TRBV11-2	TRBJ1-2	.	.
TGTGCCAGCAGCCAAGTGGGAGACTCGTTTGAGCAGTTCTTC	CASSQVGDSFEQFF	TRBV14	TRBJ2-1	.	.
TGTGCCAGCAGCGTAGCTAGCGGGTCCTCCTACGAGCAGTACTTC	CASSVASGSSYEQYF	TRBV6-6	TRBJ2-7	TRBD2	.
TGTGCTAGTGGTTTGGTACCCCACGGGGGCAATGAGCAGTTCTTC	CASGLVPHGGNEQFF	TRBV12-5	TRBJ2-1	.	once
TGTGCCAGTAGGAGGGGGAGCGCTGGGGCCAACGTCCTGACTTTC	CASRRGSAGANVLTF	TRBV19	TRBJ2-6	.	.
TGTGCCTGGAAACTAGGCGAGGCCGGGGAGCTGTTTTTT	CAWKLGEAGELFF	TRBV30	TRBJ2-2	.	.
TGTGCCTGGAGTGTACTAATTACAGGGAAAATTCGAACGGGTGAAGCTTTCTTT	CAWSVLITGKIRTGEAFF	TRBV30	TRBJ1-1	.	.
TGTGCCAGCAAATTCCCCCCGGGTGGTGGGGAGCTGTTTTTT	CASKFPPGGGELFF	TRBV28	TRBJ2-2	.	.
TGTGCCAGCAGCTTCCGGGACAGGGGTTCTCTAGGAGAGACCCAGTACTTC	CASSFRDRGSLGETQYF	TRBV5-6	TRBJ2-5	TRBD1	.
TGTGCCAGTAGTATAGATCTATGGAGCGGGAGGTCCTACAATGAGCAGTTCTTC	CASSIDLWSGRSYNEQFF	TRBV19	TRBJ2-1	TRBD2	.
TGTGCCAGTAGTATAGAGTGGGGCCCTAGCTCTGGAAACACCATATATTTT	CASSIEWGPSSGNTIYF	TRBV19	TRBJ1-3	.	.
TGTGCCAGCAGCCAATCGCCCGGCGGACAAGAGACCCAGTACTTC	CASSQSPGGQETQYF	TRBV11-3	TRBJ2-5	.	.
TGTGCCAGCAGTTCCGTGGACTACTTCTCCTACAATGAGCAGTTCTTC	CASSSVDYFSYNEQFF	TRBV6-6	TRBJ2-1	.	.
TGTGCCAGCAGCCAGCTAGCGGGAGGGAGCACAGATACGCAGTATTTT	CASSQLAGGSTDTQYF	TRBV11-3	TRBJ2-3	TRBD2	.
TGTGCCAGCAGTGACCCCGGGATAACGGTCAATGAGCAGTTCTTC	CASSDPGITVNEQFF	TRBV2	TRBJ2-1	.	.
TGTGCCACCGGGACAGGGCCAAACACTGAAGCTTTCTTT	CATGTGPNTEAFF	TRBV19	TRBJ1-1	TRBD1	.
TGTGCAAGTCGCTTGCGCCGAAACAGGGAGTCCACTGAAGCTTTCTTT	CASRLRRNRESTEAFF	TRBV12-2	TRBJ1-1	.	once
TGTGCCACCGGGCGGGGTACCTCTGGAAACACCATATATTTT	CATGRGTSGNTIYF	TRBV15	TRBJ1-3	.	once
TGCGCCAGCAGCCACCGATACAGGGATGAGCATCAGCCCCAGCATTTT	CASSHRYRDEHQPQHF	TRBV4-1	TRBJ1-5	.	.
TGTGCCAGCAGCCGTTTACAGGGTTTGGGAGAGACCCAGTACTTC	CASSRLQGLGETQYF	TRBV14	TRBJ2-5	.	.
TGTGCCAGCAAAGGACTAGCGGGAGTAGAGCAGTACTTC	CASKGLAGVEQYF	TRBV21-1	TRBJ2-7	.	few
TGCAGCGTTGGGGCAGGGGGCGGCTACGAGCAGTACTTC	CSVGAGGGYEQYF	TRBV29-1	TRBJ2-7	TRBD1	.
TGCGCCAGCACCCCAAGGAGCTCTGGGGCCAACGTCCTGACTTTC	CASTPRSSGANVLTF	TRBV5-1	TRBJ2-6	.	.
TGCGCCAGCAGAATCCTTAATGAAAAACTGTTTTTT	CASRILNEKLFF	TRBV5-1	TRBJ1-4	.	.
TGTGCCAGCAGTTTCTCCGACAGGGGGACGCAGCCCCAGCATTTT	CASSFSDRGTQPQHF	TRBV28	TRBJ1-5	TRBD1	few
TGTGCCATCAGGTGGACAGATACTAACTATGGCTACACCTTC	CAIRWTDTNYGYTF	TRBV10-3	TRBJ1-2	.	once
TGCAGCGTTGCTCGGGACAGGGGGCGGACTGAAGCTTTCTTT	CSVARDRGRTEAFF	TRBV29-1	TRBJ1-1	TRBD1	.
TGTGCCAGCAATCGTATCGGGGTTTTGGGTGAAAAACTGTTTTTT	CASNRIGVLGEKLFF	TRBV5-6	TRBJ1-4	.	.
TGTGCCACCAGCAGACGTAGCGGGAGGGCCGCGGACGAGCAGTACTTC	CATSRRSGRAADEQYF	TRBV15	TRBJ2-7	TRBD2	.
TGCAGCGCCCTGGGACAGGGCCCGAACACTGAAGCTTTCTTT	CSALGQGPNTEAFF	TRBV29-1	TRBJ1-1	TRBD1	.
TGTGCCAGCAGCTTACCGCGACGGGAGAACACCGGGGAGCTGTTTTTT	CASSLPRRENTGELFF	TRBV7-9	TRBJ2-2	.	.
TGTGCCAGCTCACCACGGGCCAGAGACTACGAGCAGTACTTC	CASSPRARDYEQYF	TRBV18	TRBJ2-7	.	.
TGTGCCAGCAGCGGGTTTTACGGGACTGAAGCTTTCTTT	CASSGFYGTEAFF	TRBV11-2	TRBJ1-1	.	few
TGCGCCAGCAGCTTGGGGCCTAGCGGCGTGTACGAGCAGTACTTC	CASSLGPSGVYEQYF	TRBV5-1	TRBJ2-7	TRBD2	.
TGTGCCAGTACCCTCCGACAGGCGGACCCGAGGGAAGCTTTCTTT	CASTLRQADPREAFF	TRBV19	TRBJ1-1	.	.
TGCAGCGTTGATACCGGTGAGGTGAATGAAAAACTGTTTTTT	CSVDTGEVNEKLFF	TRBV29-1	TRBJ1-4	.	.
TGCGCCAGCAGCCTCGGACGACTAGCGGGAAGCAGAAGGGGAGATACGCAGTATTTT	CASSLGRLAGSRRGDTQYF	TRBV5-1	TRBJ2-3	TRBD2	.
TGCGCCAGCAGCTTGGGGCCTAGCGGCTACGAGCAGTACTTC	CASSLGPSGYEQYF	TRBV5-1	TRBJ2-7	TRBD2	once
TGTGCCATCACTAGCGAGAACACCGGGGAGCTGTTTTTT	CAITSENTGELFF	TRBV10-3	TRBJ2-2	.	.
TGTGCCAGCAGCTTAAATCGGGAGAGGGGACTCGAGCAGTACTTC	CASSLNRERGLEQYF	TRBV7-2	TRBJ2-7	.	.
TGTGCCAGCAGAATTAGAGGAACTAGGGCCGGGGAGCTGTTTTTT	CASRIRGTRAGELFF	TRBV2	TRBJ2-2	.	.
TGCGCCAGCAGTGAGGTAGGAGACTCCACTGAAGCTTTCTTT	CASSEVGDSTEAFF	TRBV10-1	TRBJ1-1	.	.
TGTGCCAGCAGCGCCCCGACAGTCCACTATGGCTACACCTTC	CASSAPTVHYGYTF	TRBV9	TRBJ1-2	.	many
TGTGCCAGCAGCTGGCGCCGGAGCTACGAGCAGTACTTC	CASSWRRSYEQYF	TRBV21-1	TRBJ2-7	.	few
TGTGCCATCGGGCGGGACAGCAGCACAGATACGCAGTATTTT	CAIGRDSSTDTQYF	TRBV19	TRBJ2-3	.	once